The 21 T cell receptor beta chains below all came from one sample that was sequenced in a study of vaccination and CD4 T cells after COVID-19. Cultured CD4+ T cell DNA underwent sequencing with the Oncomine TCR Beta short-read assay. MiXCR, run by TCRdb on the PCR reads, gives a single entry per CDR3 protein. The table shows 13,000 to 15,000 distinct CDR3 sequences, with about 48% occurring only once. Treatment of the sample: approximately 9-day PBMC culture with coronavirus spike peptide pools or control peptides (ViraFEST assay). These TCRs are of unknown antigen specificity. The material sequenced was CD4+ T cells from blood, cultured in vitro, taken before SARS-CoV-2 vaccination. The receptors were gathered from a human donor who had recovered from COVID-19.

For this clonotype: At one of its ends the junction is not consistent with the germline gene, which may arise from a read error. The rearrangement uses TRBV5-8 and TRBJ1-5, with TRBD1 matching 9 bases. This CDR3 spans 16 amino acids. Germline CDR1 and CDR2: SGHTS and YDEGEE. The CDR3 is CASSLGDRVGNQPQHF. As DNA, the CDR3 is TGTGCCAGCAGTTTGGGGGACAGGGTTGGCAATCAGCCCCAGCATTTT. The complete variable domain, with remaining parts taken from reference TRBV5-8 and TRBJ1-5, reads EAGVTQSPTHLIKTRGQQATLRCSPISGHTSVYWYQQALGLGLQFLLWYDEGEERNRGNFPPRFSGRQFPNYSSELNVNALELEDSALYLCASSLGDRVGNQPQHFGDGTRLSIL.

A remark on this clonotype: A read error may produce the germline difference seen at one junction end. J is TRBJ1-2 and V is TRBV19; 7 nucleotides agree with TRBD1. Looked up from germline, CDR1 is LNHDA and CDR2 is SQIVND (reference sequence). The CDR3 runs to 15 residues. The CDR3 DNA reads TGTACCAGTAACCCGGACAGGTCTACTAACTATGGCTACACCTTC. Amino acid sequence: CTSNPDRSTNYGYTF.

CDR3 in DNA: TGTGCCAGCAGTCCCAACCACAGGGGGCAAGGGTCTGGGGCCAACGTCCTGACTTTC. Translated, it gives CASSPNHRGQGSGANVLTF. The chain carries TRBV27 and TRBJ2-6; 9 bases are shared with TRBD1. Germline CDR1 reads MNHEY; CDR2 reads SMNVEV (reference sequence). CDR3 size: 19 residues. The J segment lost 1 base and the V segment lost 5 bases, leaving 12 bases of the junction unmatched.

V usage is TRBV19 and J usage is TRBJ2-2; 10 bases line up with TRBD2. The V segment lost 10 bases and the J segment 7 bases; nucleotides outside the gene matches: 9. CDR3 size: 14 residues. Per germline, CDR1 LNHDA and CDR2 SQIVND (reference sequence). This CDR3 reads CATHSGGTYGELFF. The CDR3 DNA reads TGTGCCACTCATAGCGGGGGGACCTACGGGGAGCTGTTTTTT.

The chain carries TRBV19 and TRBJ1-5; D gene unclear. There are 13 residues in the CDR3. CDR1 is LNHDA and CDR2 is SQIVND in the germline V gene (reference sequence). Deletions cut 4 bases from V and 6 bases from J, with 10 bases between. CDR3 in DNA: TGTGCCAGTAGTACGACGGTGGTTCAGCCCCAGCATTTT. Encoded protein: CASSTTVVQPQHF.

There are a few counts of this clonotype. The CDR3 is CASNEQGTDTQYF. CDR3 nucleotide sequence: TGTGCCAGCAACGAACAGGGGACAGATACGCAGTATTTT. V and J are TRBV7-2 and TRBJ2-3, with 7 bases identical to TRBD1. The J segment lost 3 bases and the V segment lost 7 bases, leaving 4 bases of the junction unmatched. Per the germline V gene, CDR1 is SGHTA and CDR2 is FQGNSA. This CDR3 has 13 residues.

The genes are TRBV5-1 and TRBJ2-7; D call uncertain. Trimming removed 2 bases at V and 0 bases at J, with 3 bases between. CDR3 length: 12 residues. Germline V gives CDR1 SGHRS, CDR2 YFSETQ. The CDR3: CASSLPSYEQYF. DNA for the CDR3: TGCGCCAGCAGCTTACCCTCCTACGAGCAGTACTTC.

The gene calls are TRBV27 and TRBJ2-2, with unresolved D. The V gene's germline CDR1 is MNHEY and CDR2 SMNVEV (reference sequence). V lost 6 bases and J 0 bases, leaving 8 bases between the germline ends. The CDR3 loop spans 14 amino acids. CDR3 sequence: CASRGSANTGELFF. The DNA for the CDR3 is TGTGCCAGCAGAGGGTCCGCGAACACCGGGGAGCTGTTTTTT.

This sequence joins TRBV28 and TRBJ2-7; TRBD2 aligns across 8 bases. CDR1 and CDR2 from the germline V gene are MDHEN and SYDVKM. The CDR3 has 17 amino acids. Trimming at V came to 7 bases and at J to 1 base, leaving 15 bases not matched to a gene. The CDR3, as DNA: TGTGCCAGCACGAGCGGGAGTATGGCTAGTATGTCCTACGAGCAGTACTTC. This translates into CASTSGSMASMSYEQYF.

The chain couples TRBV6-2 or TRBV6-3 to TRBJ1-3, with no clear D. V shed 4 bases and J shed 8 bases, with 15 bases lying between them. Per the germline V gene, CDR1 is MNHEY and CDR2 is SVGEGT. The length of the CDR3 is 14 residues. The CDR3 DNA reads TGTGCCAGCAGTTTAGGCGGACCTCCAGACACCATATATTTT. Its translation: CASSLGGPPDTIYF.

The chain carries TRBV11-3 and TRBJ2-7; 8 nucleotides align to TRBD2. Germline V CDR1 and CDR2: SGHNT, YENEEA. CDR3 length: 16 amino acids. V shed 3 bases, J shed 2 bases, and the junction held 9 bases outside the gene matches. The CDR3 protein is CASSLRPSGFTYEQYF. Written as DNA, the CDR3 is TGTGCCAGCAGCTTGCGTCCTAGCGGGTTTACCTACGAGCAGTACTTC. Supplemented by reference TRBV11-3 and TRBJ2-7, the full variable domain reads EAGVVQSPRYKIIEKKQPVAFWCNPISGHNTLYWYLQNLGQGPELLIRYENEEAVDDSQLPKDRFSAERLKGVDSTLKIQPAELGDSAVYLCASSLRPSGFTYEQYFGPGTRLTVT.

The table lists this clonotype with a count of one. This chain connects TRBV11-3 to TRBJ2-7; no reliable D call. Germline V gene data show CDR1 as SGHNT and CDR2 as YENEEA. This CDR3 has 14 amino acids. The V end lost 5 bases, the J end lost 1 base, and 12 bases lay between the germline ends. This CDR3 reads CASSQQLLSYEQYF. In nucleotides, the CDR3 is TGTGCCAGCAGCCAACAGCTCCTATCCTACGAGCAGTACTTC.

V usage is TRBV2 and J usage is TRBJ1-2; D is uncertain. Trimming left V 5 bases short and J 3 bases short, with 10 bases between. Looked up from germline, CDR1 is SNHLY and CDR2 is FYNNEI. This CDR3 spans 13 amino acids. This CDR3 is CASSRTVDYGYTF. For the CDR3, the DNA is TGTGCCAGCAGTAGGACGGTAGACTATGGCTACACCTTC.

This chain connects TRBV6-1 to TRBJ1-5; 7 positions agree with TRBD1. Germline-derived CDR1 and CDR2 are MNHNS and SASEGT. With V trimmed by 7 bases and J by 3 bases, 6 bases remained unmatched. There are 14 residues in the CDR3. CDR3 amino acids: CASKGTVNNQPQHF. The CDR3 bases are TGTGCCAGCAAAGGGACAGTCAACAATCAGCCCCAGCATTTT.

The rearrangement links TRBV7-2 to TRBJ2-1; D is unresolved. Per the germline V gene, CDR1 is SGHTA and CDR2 is FQGNSA. The CDR3 totals 14 residues. V was cut by 1 base and J by 3 bases, with 7 bases left in between. The CDR3 DNA follows: TGTGCCAGCAGCTTAGAGAGTAGCTACAATGAGCAGTTCTTC. Translating it yields CASSLESSYNEQFF.

J is TRBJ1-4 and V is TRBV20-1; 8 positions agree with TRBD1. The germline gives CDR1 DFQATT, CDR2 SNEGSKA (reference sequence). V shed 3 bases and J 8 bases; nucleotides not matched to a gene: 5. This CDR3 spans 13 amino acids. The CDR3 DNA reads TGCAGTGCTAGGCAGGGGGCGGGGGAAAAACTGTTTTTT. It codes for CSARQGAGEKLFF.

This chain links TRBV25-1 with TRBJ2-3; perhaps D is TRBD1 or TRBD2 (5 bases each). Trimming stripped 5 bases from V and 10 bases from J, with 10 bases between. Germline V gives CDR1 MGHDK, CDR2 SYGVNS. The CDR3 loop spans 11 amino acids. The CDR3 loop is CASSMVGAQYF. The DNA for the CDR3 is TGTGCCAGCAGTATGGTGGGGGCGCAGTATTTT.

This chain connects TRBV19 to TRBJ1-5, with D uncertain. The CDR3 is made up of 14 amino acids. Trimming took 7 bases from V and 0 from J, leaving 10 bases between them. Germline CDR1 and CDR2: LNHDA and SQIVND (reference sequence). CDR3 sequence reads: CASKTTGSNQPQHF. The DNA of the CDR3 is TGTGCCAGTAAAACGACGGGTAGCAATCAGCCCCAGCATTTT.

This chain connects TRBV29-1 to TRBJ1-2; D call uncertain. Trimming cost V 4 bases and J 3 bases, with 12 bases left between them. Germline assignment: CDR1 SQVTM and CDR2 ANQGSEA. The CDR3 runs to 13 residues. This CDR3 reads CSVGVTRDYGYTF. The CDR3 nucleotides are TGCAGCGTTGGGGTGACGAGAGACTATGGCTACACCTTC.

V usage is TRBV12-3 or TRBV12-4 and J usage is TRBJ1-6; 9 bases are shared with TRBD1. Trimming removed 8 bases from V and 10 bases from J; junction bases left unmatched: 9. The CDR3 is 14 residues long. This CDR3 reads CASRRTGDESPLHF. The CDR3 bases are TGTGCCAGCCGCCGGACAGGGGATGAATCACCCCTCCACTTT.

The chain joins TRBV5-1 to TRBJ1-5; tentative D call: TRBD1 (5 bases). The length of the CDR3 is 15 residues. The germline CDR1 and CDR2 sequences are SGHRS and YFSETQ. Trimming took 4 bases from V and 7 from J, leaving 18 bases between them. As DNA, the CDR3 is TGCGCCAGCAGCCCGAATCTCGGGGACCGGCAGCCCCAGCATTTT. It is translated as CASSPNLGDRQPQHF.